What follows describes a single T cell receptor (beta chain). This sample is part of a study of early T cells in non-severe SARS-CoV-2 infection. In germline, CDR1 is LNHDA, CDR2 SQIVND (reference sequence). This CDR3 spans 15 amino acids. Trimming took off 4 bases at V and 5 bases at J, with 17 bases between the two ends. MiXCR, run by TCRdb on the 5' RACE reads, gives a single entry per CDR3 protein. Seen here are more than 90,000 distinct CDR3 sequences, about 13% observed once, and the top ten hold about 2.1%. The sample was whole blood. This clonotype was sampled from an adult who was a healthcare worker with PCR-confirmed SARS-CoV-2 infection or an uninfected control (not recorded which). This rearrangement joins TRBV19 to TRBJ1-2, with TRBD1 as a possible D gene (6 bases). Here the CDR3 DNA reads TGTGCCAGTAGTACAAATAGGGACACTGGGTATGGCTACACCTTC. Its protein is CASSTNRDTGYGYTF.